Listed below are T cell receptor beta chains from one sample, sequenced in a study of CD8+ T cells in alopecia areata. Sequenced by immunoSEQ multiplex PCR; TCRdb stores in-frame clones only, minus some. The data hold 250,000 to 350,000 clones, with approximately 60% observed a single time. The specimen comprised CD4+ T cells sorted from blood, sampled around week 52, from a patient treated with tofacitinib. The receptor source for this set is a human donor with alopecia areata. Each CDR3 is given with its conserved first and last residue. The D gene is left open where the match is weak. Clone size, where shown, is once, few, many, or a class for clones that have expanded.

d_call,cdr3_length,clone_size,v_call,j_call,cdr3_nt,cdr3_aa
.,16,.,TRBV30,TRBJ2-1,TGTGCCTGGAGTGTACTTCCAGGGGCAGCCTACAATGAGCAGTTCTTC,CAWSVLPGAAYNEQFF
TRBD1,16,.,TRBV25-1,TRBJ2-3,TGTGCCAGCAGTACCACTGGACAGGGGGCCGCAGATACGCAGTATTTT,CASSTTGQGAADTQYF
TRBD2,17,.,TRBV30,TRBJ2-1,TGTGCCTGGAGCCCCAGAGGTCCGGGACTAACTTACAATGAGCAGTTCTTC,CAWSPRGPGLTYNEQFF
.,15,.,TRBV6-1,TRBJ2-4,TGTGCCAGCAGTGAACTAGGCCAGGACAAAAACATTCAGTACTTC,CASSELGQDKNIQYF
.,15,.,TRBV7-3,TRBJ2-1,TGTGCCAGCAGCCCGGGGGCAAACCCCCGAGGTGAGCAGTTCTTC,CASSPGANPRGEQFF
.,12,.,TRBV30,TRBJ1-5,TGTGCCTGGTCAAAAGGAAGTCAGCCCCAGCATTTT,CAWSKGSQPQHF
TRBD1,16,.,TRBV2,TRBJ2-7,TGTGCCAGCAGCCTGGACCAGGGACAGGGAGGCTACGAGCAGTACTTC,CASSLDQGQGGYEQYF
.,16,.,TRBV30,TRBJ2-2,TGTGCCTGGAAGTCTTGGGGCGGGGCGAACACCGGGGAGCTGTTTTTT,CAWKSWGGANTGELFF
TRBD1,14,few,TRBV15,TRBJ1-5,TGTGCCACCAGCCGAAGACAGGGGGATCAGCCCCAGCATTTT,CATSRRQGDQPQHF
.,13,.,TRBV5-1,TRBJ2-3,TGCGCCAGCAGCGATTATAGCGCAGATACGCAGTATTTT,CASSDYSADTQYF
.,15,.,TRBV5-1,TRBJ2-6,TGCGCCAGCAGCTTGGCGGGGTCTGGGGCCAACGTCCTGACTTTC,CASSLAGSGANVLTF
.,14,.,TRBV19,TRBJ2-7,TGTGCCAGTAGTATCCCAGGAGCCTCCTACGAGCAGTACTTC,CASSIPGASYEQYF
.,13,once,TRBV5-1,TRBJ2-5,TGCGCCAGCAGCTTTGAGACCCGAGAGACCCAGTACTTC,CASSFETRETQYF